This TCR beta chain comes out of a study of control samples from healthy donors and cancer patients. TCRdb's copy holds only in-frame clones and misses some; the assay was immunoSEQ multiplex PCR. The table includes 60,000 to 75,000 clones, 75% to 85% detected once. The sequencing input was blood. The clonotype was recovered from a man in his fifties or sixties in good health.

The CDR3 coding sequence is TGTGCCAGCAGCCAAGTGCGCGGCGGGACAAGCACAGATACGCAGTATTTT. Protein product: CASSQVRGGTSTDTQYF. J is TRBJ2-3 and V is TRBV4-2; D is tentatively TRBD1 or TRBD2 (6 bases each). The CDR3 spans 17 residues. Germline loops: CDR1 LGHNA, CDR2 YNFKEQ. V was cut by 1 base and J by 0 bases, with 14 bases left in between.